Below are 18 T cell receptor beta chains sequenced from a single sample in a study of identical twins. TCRdb redid the calling of the 5' RACE reads with MiXCR, one entry per CDR3 protein. The sample consists of some 900,000 distinct CDR3 sequences, 10% to 15% of them appearing once. This sample was also put to use in a study of yellow fever vaccine responses in identical twins.

Sequencing was carried out using PBMCs. Source of these receptors: a woman between 18 and 30 years old in good health.

As to this clonotype: Since a far larger clone is one base different, this is likely a read error. The CDR3 carries no conserved terminal phenylalanine or tryptophan, so it likely arises from a read error. The CDR3 region has the DNA TGTGCCAGCAGTCCGACAGGGGGCTCCTACAATGAGCAGTTCCTC. Translating gives CASSPTGGSYNEQFL. The chain recombines TRBV12-3 or TRBV12-4 with TRBJ2-1, with 9 positions matching TRBD1. The CDR3 is made up of 15 amino acids. The junction had 2 bases not matched to a gene; V was cut back by 5 bases and J by 0 bases.

This clonotype was observed a few times. This chain connects TRBV5-4 to TRBJ2-7; 8 bases match TRBD1. CDR3 length equals 15 residues. CDR1 is SGHNT and CDR2 is YYREEE in the germline V gene (reference sequence). The J segment lost 5 bases and the V segment lost 4 bases, leaving 11 bases of the junction unmatched. In DNA form, the CDR3 reads TGTGCCAGCAGCCAACCTGCTGTACAGGGGGACGAGCAGTACTTC. This gives the protein CASSQPAVQGDEQYF. Variable domain in full (rest from reference TRBV5-4 and TRBJ2-7): ETGVTQSPTHLIKTRGQQVTLRCSSQSGHNTVSWYQQALGQGPQFIFQYYREEENGRGNFPPRFSGLQFPNYSSELNVNALELDDSALYLCASSQPAVQGDEQYFGPGTRLTVT.

This clonotype has only a few counts. The chain uses TRBV10-1 and TRBJ2-7, with 8 bases aligning to TRBD2. The ends lost 0 bases at V and 0 bases at J; junction bases unmatched: 4. Germline V lookup: CDR1 WNHNN, CDR2 SYGVQD (reference sequence). This CDR3 has 16 amino acids. CDR3 bases: TGCGCCAGCAGTGAGTCATTAGCGGGACGCTCCTACGAGCAGTACTTC. This codes for CASSESLAGRSYEQYF.

This chain uses TRBV18 with TRBJ1-2; TRBD1 agrees at 12 bases. Looked up from germline, CDR1 is KGHSH and CDR2 is LQKENI. Germline trimming cut 0 bases from V and 4 bases from J; bases unmatched to any gene: 3. This CDR3 is built from 16 residues. The CDR3 reads CASSPPGTGGAYGYTF. As DNA, the CDR3 is TGTGCCAGCTCACCACCCGGGACAGGGGGCGCCTATGGCTACACCTTC. The whole variable domain, remainder taken from reference TRBV18 and TRBJ1-2, is NAGVMQNPRHLVRRRGQEARLRCSPMKGHSHVYWYRQLPEEGLKFMVYLQKENIIDESGMPKERFSAEFPKEGPSILRIQQVVRGDSAAYFCASSPPGTGGAYGYTFGSGTRLTVV.

V gene TRBV20-1 combines with J gene TRBJ2-1, with 8 bases matching TRBD2. The J segment lost 6 bases and the V segment lost 6 bases, leaving 4 bases of the junction unmatched. Germline values: CDR1 DFQATT, CDR2 SNEGSKA (reference sequence). CDR3 length: 12 residues. For the CDR3, the DNA is TGCAGTGCCTCCGCGGGGGGCAATGAGCAGTTCTTC. It encodes CSASAGGNEQFF.

The genes are TRBV9 and TRBJ2-1; 13 bases fit TRBD2. J was trimmed by 8 bases and V by 6 bases; bases with no gene match: 11. Germline V gene data show CDR1 as SGDLS and CDR2 as YYNGEE. CDR3 length equals 16 residues. The CDR3 region has the DNA TGTGCCAGCAACTCCGAAGGGACTAGCGGGATTCATGAGCAGTTCTTC. Translating gives CASNSEGTSGIHEQFF.

The J gene is TRBJ2-3, the V gene TRBV5-1, with 7 bases lining up with TRBD1. Germline loops: CDR1 SGHRS, CDR2 YFSETQ. This CDR3 comprises 16 residues. The J segment lost 2 bases and the V segment lost 4 bases, leaving 10 bases of the junction unmatched. The CDR3 DNA sequence: TGCGCCAGCAGCAGTAAAAGGGACAGATTCACAGATACGCAGTATTTT. Amino acids: CASSSKRDRFTDTQYF.

This clonotype appeared a few times. In DNA form, the CDR3 reads TGTGCCAGCAGTGAACAGGGACAGGGCTATAGCAATCAGCCCCAGCATTTT. Translating it yields CASSEQGQGYSNQPQHF. The gene calls are TRBV6-1 and TRBJ1-5; 9 bases are shared with TRBD1. Unmatched junction bases numbered 5, after V lost 2 bases and J lost 0 bases. Germline V gives CDR1 MNHNS, CDR2 SASEGT. The CDR3 is 17 residues long.

The chain combines TRBV28 with TRBJ2-1; 9 positions agree with TRBD2. Germline V gene sequence: CDR1 MDHEN, CDR2 SYDVKM. The CDR3 is 15 amino acids. J gave up 5 bases and V 4 bases, and 6 bases lay outside the gene matches. CDR3 region: CASSSPAGGHNEQFF. CDR3 bases: TGTGCCAGCAGTTCGCCAGCGGGGGGCCACAATGAGCAGTTCTTC.

V gene TRBV12-3 or TRBV12-4 combines with J gene TRBJ2-1; 8 nucleotides line up with TRBD2. The V gene end was trimmed by 7 bases and the J gene end by 5 bases; junction bases not matched to a gene: 10. The CDR3 totals 15 residues. CDR3 DNA sequence: TGTGCCAGCAAACAGGGACTAGGACTACACAATGAGCAGTTCTTC. This codes for CASKQGLGLHNEQFF.

This clonotype was detected only a few times. This chain uses TRBV11-2 with TRBJ2-5, with unresolved D. CDR1 is SGHAT and CDR2 is FQNNGV in the germline V gene. Trimming took 5 bases from V and 1 from J, leaving 5 bases between them. The CDR3 is 12 amino acids. CDR3 in DNA: TGTGCCAGCAGCCGATTCCAAGAGACCCAGTACTTC. As protein: CASSRFQETQYF.

This clonotype was seen a handful of times. This chain connects TRBV27 to TRBJ2-3; no firm D call. Germline V gives CDR1 MNHEY, CDR2 SMNVEV (reference sequence). V shed 2 bases and J shed 4 bases, with 10 bases lying between them. The CDR3 is made up of 14 amino acids. CDR3 nucleotides: TGTGCCAGCAGTTTAGGGGTAGGAGCAGATACGCAGTATTTT. This gives the protein CASSLGVGADTQYF.

This clonotype was recorded once. A much larger clone differs by one base, so this may be a read error. The gene calls are TRBV6-1 and TRBJ2-2; 7 bases align to TRBD1. Trimming cost V 8 bases and J 2 bases; bases outside gene matches: 2. CDR3 size: 13 residues. Germline assignment: CDR1 MNHNS and CDR2 SASEGT. CDR3 sequence: CASGDRNTGELFF. The CDR3 DNA follows: TGTGCCAGCGGGGACAGAAACACCGGGGAGCTGTTTTTT.

This clonotype was seen a few times. The chain combines TRBV28 with TRBJ2-7; D is perhaps TRBD1 (5 bases). V lost 4 bases and J 2 bases, leaving 15 bases between the germline ends. CDR1 and CDR2 from the germline V gene are MDHEN and SYDVKM. CDR3 length: 15 amino acids. The DNA for the CDR3 is TGTGCCAGCAGTTCCTCGGACATCGGCGCCTACGAGCAGTACTTC. Translation: CASSSSDIGAYEQYF.

CDR3 in DNA: TGTGCCAGCACCCGACCCGGTAGGGGCATCGGGGAGCTGTTTTTT. Protein: CASTRPGRGIGELFF. The V call is TRBV12-3 or TRBV12-4, the J call TRBJ2-2, with D tentatively TRBD1 (5 bases). Trimming cost V 7 bases and J 7 bases, with 19 bases left between them. There are 15 residues in the CDR3.

This chain connects TRBV12-3 or TRBV12-4 to TRBJ2-1; D call uncertain. The CDR3 runs to 16 residues. The V end was cut by 7 bases, the J end by 1 base, with 17 bases between. This CDR3 reads CASTTYLGISYNEQFF. The CDR3 DNA reads TGTGCCAGCACTACCTACCTTGGGATTTCCTACAATGAGCAGTTCTTC.

V gene TRBV5-6 combines with J gene TRBJ2-3; D gene ambiguous. The V and J ends lost 0 bases and 1 base respectively, with 6 bases between them. This CDR3 is built from 14 residues. Germline CDR1 is SGHDT and CDR2 is YYEEEE. CDR3 bases: TGTGCCAGCAGCTTGGCCCGGCGCACAGATACGCAGTATTTT. Residues: CASSLARRTDTQYF.

The sample holds many counts of this clonotype. The chain carries TRBV5-1 and TRBJ2-1; unclear D gene. The CDR3 is made up of 14 amino acids. Germline loops: CDR1 SGHRS, CDR2 YFSETQ. Trimming took off 3 bases at V and 2 bases at J, with 9 bases between the two ends. The CDR3 DNA reads TGCGCCAGCAGCTACGGCGGAACCTACAATGAGCAGTTCTTC. This translates into CASSYGGTYNEQFF. The full variable domain, with the rest looked up from reference TRBV5-1 and TRBJ2-1, is KAGVTQTPRYLIKTRGQQVTLSCSPISGHRSVSWYQQTPGQGLQFLFEYFSETQRNKGNFPGRFSGRQFSNSRSEMNVSTLELGDSALYLCASSYGGTYNEQFFGPGTRLTVL.